The sequence of this T cell receptor beta chain was determined in a study of early T cells in non-severe SARS-CoV-2 infection. Study-level information: Chains stayed unpaired after sequencing of bulk RNA from unsorted whole blood.

The protocol attached unique molecular identifiers to individual cDNA molecules. Using its own MiXCR run on the 5' RACE reads, TCRdb lists one record per CDR3 protein. The sample lists more than 90,000 distinct CDR3 sequences; about 11% were seen once. The CDR3 spans 14 residues. The germline V gene encodes CDR1 MNHEY and CDR2 SMNVEV (reference sequence). V dropped 1 base and J dropped 12; count of bases not matched to a gene: 4. This clonotype was seen at least ten times. Its cognate antigen is unknown. General observations from the study: Lookups in VDJdb leaned toward anti-spike CD8 responses and missed private and CD4 specificities.

The gene calls are TRBV27 and TRBJ1-4; 11 positions agree with TRBD1. This receptor was taken from an adult who was a healthcare worker with PCR-confirmed SARS-CoV-2 infection or an uninfected control (not recorded which). Sequenced material: whole blood. The CDR3 protein is CASSLFGTGGELFF. CDR3 nucleotide sequence: TGTGCCAGCAGTTTATTTGGGACAGGGGGGGAACTGTTTTTT.